These T cell receptor beta chains were read from a single sample in a study of breast tumors, draining lymph nodes, adjacent tissues. TCRdb reprocessed the multiplex PCR reads via MiXCR and lists one record per CDR3 protein. This sample carries approximately 170,000 distinct CDR3 sequences, roughly a third of them seen once, and the ten largest clones take roughly 4.3%. What was sequenced was axillary lymph node tissue. All receptors come from a female donor with breast cancer. Some clones in this sample may be carry-over from other donors' samples. Both conserved end residues are part of each CDR3. D genes are given only for firm matches. Clone size is given for some rows only: seen once, a few or many times, or a class if the clone is expanded.

V	size	D	J	DNA	CDR3
TRBV18	-	-	TRBJ1-3	TGTGCCAGCTCACCACCAGGGGCAGGGGAAGGAAACACCATATATTTT	CASSPPGAGEGNTIYF
TRBV6-5	many	-	TRBJ1-5	TGTGCCAGCAGGGCAGAGCTGCTCGGGCAGCCCCAGCATTTT	CASRAELLGQPQHF
TRBV20-1	many	-	TRBJ2-7	TGCAGTGCTACTCGGGACTCCATCTCCTCCGAGCAGTACTTC	CSATRDSISSEQYF
TRBV27	-	TRBD2	TRBJ2-1	TGTGCCAGCAGCTGGACTAGGACCCGCAATGAGCAGTTCTTC	CASSWTRTRNEQFF
TRBV4-2	many	-	TRBJ2-7	TGTGCCAGCAGCCAAGGGGCTAGCTACGAGCAGTACTTC	CASSQGASYEQYF
TRBV7-9	once	-	TRBJ2-4	TGTGCCAGCAGCTTGACCTCAGGGGCCACATCCAAAAACATTCAGTACTTC	CASSLTSGATSKNIQYF
TRBV19	many	TRBD1	TRBJ1-6	TGTGCCAGTAGTCCCCGGACAGGAGGGAATTCACCCCTCCACTTT	CASSPRTGGNSPLHF
TRBV11-2	few	-	TRBJ2-5	TGTGCCAGCAGCCCATGGGGGGGGCCCCAAGAGACCCAGTACTTC	CASSPWGGPQETQYF
TRBV7-6	-	TRBD2	TRBJ2-1	TGTGCCAGTGGAGGACTAGCGGGAGGCGCAGACAATGAGCAGTTCTTC	CASGGLAGGADNEQFF
TRBV5-1	-	-	TRBJ2-1	TGCGCCAGCAGCGCGAGCGGTGGGGGCTACTACGATGAGCAGTTCTTC	CASSASGGGYYDEQFF
TRBV6-2/TRBV6-3	-	-	TRBJ2-3	TGTGCCAGCAGTTATCGTGCAGAGGAGTATTTT	CASSYRAEEYF
TRBV15	once	TRBD1	TRBJ2-5	TGTGCCACCAGTGGAAAGGGACAGGGGGTTCAGACCCAGTACTTC	CATSGKGQGVQTQYF
TRBV7-9	-	TRBD2	TRBJ2-6	TGTGCCAGCAGCCCCGTGGCGGGAGGAAACACCGGGGCCAACGTCCTGACTTTC	CASSPVAGGNTGANVLTF
TRBV7-9	many	TRBD1	TRBJ2-7	TGTGCCAGCAGCCCACAGGGGAACTCTTTGGGGGAGCAGTACTTC	CASSPQGNSLGEQYF
TRBV28	many	TRBD2	TRBJ2-7	TGTGCCAGCAGTGACCCCGGGACTAGCCGTGACGAGCAGTACTTC	CASSDPGTSRDEQYF
TRBV29-1	many	-	TRBJ1-3	TGCAGCGTAGGAATAGGACCACGAAACACCATATATTTT	CSVGIGPRNTIYF
TRBV27	few	TRBD1	TRBJ2-3	TGTGCCAGCAGTATTTTACAGGGGATCACAGATACGCAGTATTTT	CASSILQGITDTQYF
TRBV6-1	many	-	TRBJ2-7	TGTGCCAGCAGTGAACAAATCCTAGCGGAGGGGGAGGAGCAGTACTTC	CASSEQILAEGEEQYF
TRBV19	-	-	TRBJ1-1	TGTGCCAGTAGTATCCTAGGGGCGGGGGGGACTGAAGCTTTCTTT	CASSILGAGGTEAFF
TRBV15	-	-	TRBJ1-5	TGTGCCACCAGCAGAGATTGGGTACAGGGCTTTCAGCCCCGGCATTTT	CATSRDWVQGFQPRHF
TRBV11-2	many	-	TRBJ2-2	TGTGCCAGCAGCTTAGGGGCGGCTGTCCCAGGGTTGGGGGAGCTGTTTTTT	CASSLGAAVPGLGELFF
TRBV9	many	-	TRBJ1-4	TGTGCCAGCAGCGTAGGACAACGGGGAAGGGGTGAAAAACTGTTTTTT	CASSVGQRGRGEKLFF
TRBV5-1	many	TRBD1	TRBJ2-1	TGCGCCAGCAGCGGGACTGGACAGGGTTGGAATGAGCAGTTCTTC	CASSGTGQGWNEQFF
TRBV2	-	-	TRBJ1-4	TGTACCAGCAGACTAGCCTTTAATGAAAAACTGTTTTTT	CTSRLAFNEKLFF